The sequence of this T cell receptor beta chain was determined in a study of blood T cell repertoires in COVID-19. A remark on this clone: Other DNA sequences from this sample encode an identical CDR3 as well.

Germline CDR1 reads SGHRS; CDR2 reads YFSETQ. This CDR3 is built from 14 residues. V trimming: 2 bases; J trimming: 4 bases; junction bases outside the gene matches: 2. Sequenced by immunoSEQ multiplex PCR; TCRdb stores in-frame clones only, minus some. The sample gives 250,000 to 350,000 clones, around 90% of which show up once; about 1.7% is in the top ten. What was sequenced was PBMCs or T cells enriched from blood (not recorded which). The clonotype was recovered from a woman aged 18-29 years with acute COVID-19. The chain couples TRBV5-1 to TRBJ2-7; 11 nucleotides agree with TRBD2. The CDR3 reads CASSFSGRGYEQYF. The CDR3 nucleotides read TGCGCCAGCAGCTTTAGCGGGAGGGGGTACGAGCAGTACTTC.